Presented here are 12 T cell receptor beta chains from one specimen sequenced in a study of blood T cell repertoires in COVID-19. Clones were sequenced by immunoSEQ multiplex PCR, and TCRdb holds only the in-frame ones, with some missing. Among 200,000 to 250,000 clones, 82% were seen once, and the ten largest hold around 3.5%. The sequencing input was peripheral blood. The receptors were gathered from a woman older than 75 with acute or convalescent COVID-19.

V is TRBV28 and J is TRBJ1-2, with 7 bases lining up with TRBD1. From germline, CDR1 is MDHEN and CDR2 SYDVKM. This CDR3 has 13 residues. V shed 8 bases, J shed 3 bases, and the junction held 6 bases outside the gene matches. CDR3 amino acids: CASGRQGDYGYTF. DNA of the CDR3: TGTGCCAGCGGCCGACAGGGCGACTATGGCTACACCTTC.

CDR3 in amino acids: CASSVQSNTEAFF. The CDR3 DNA sequence: TGTGCCAGCAGTGTACAGAGCAACACTGAAGCTTTCTTT. V gene TRBV6-4 combines with J gene TRBJ1-1; unclear D gene. Trimming left V 4 bases short and J 2 bases short, with 8 bases between. CDR1 is MRHNA and CDR2 is SNTAGT in the germline V gene. CDR3 length: 13 amino acids.

The chain links TRBV25-1 to TRBJ2-7; a weak D match, TRBD1 (6 bases). Trimming pared 5 bases from V and 0 bases from J, leaving 8 bases between. CDR1 is MGHDK and CDR2 is SYGVNS in the germline V gene. CDR3 length equals 13 residues. The CDR3 DNA is TGTGCCAGCAGTCTAGGGGGCTCCTACGAGCAGTACTTC. Translating gives CASSLGGSYEQYF.

The rearrangement uses TRBV28 and TRBJ2-6, with a possible D match to TRBD1 (6 bases). Germline V gene sequence: CDR1 MDHEN, CDR2 SYDVKM. The V and J ends lost 5 bases and 4 bases respectively, with 15 bases between them. The CDR3 covers 16 residues. The CDR3 nucleotides read TGTGCCAGCAGTCGAAGACAGGCGGAAGGGGCCAACGTCCTGACTTTC. This gives the protein CASSRRQAEGANVLTF.

The rearrangement links TRBV5-4 to TRBJ2-1; 8 bases are shared with TRBD2. CDR1 SGHNT and CDR2 YYREEE come from the germline V gene (reference sequence). The CDR3 is made up of 16 amino acids. The trim removed 0 bases at V and 7 bases at J, leaving 9 bases unmatched. The CDR3 bases are TGTGCCAGCAGCTTGGATCCGGGGGGGGTCTGGAATGAGCAGTTCTTC. It yields the protein CASSLDPGGVWNEQFF.

This clone was counted many times. This rearrangement joins TRBV24-1 to TRBJ2-2; D perhaps matches TRBD2 (5 bases). The CDR3 totals 16 residues. Germline-derived CDR1 and CDR2 are KGHDR and SFDVKD. Trimming took 7 bases from V and 0 from J, leaving 14 bases between them. CDR3 nucleotides: TGTGCCACCAGCCCGGCCGGGGTCGCGAACACCGGGGAGCTGTTTTTT. This sequence encodes CATSPAGVANTGELFF.

The genes are TRBV3-1 (or the pseudogene TRBV3-2) and TRBJ1-6; D perhaps matches TRBD1 (5 bases). The germline CDR1 and CDR2 sequences are LGHDT and YNNKEL (reference sequence). This CDR3 spans 17 amino acids. The V and J ends lost 0 bases and 14 bases respectively, with 23 bases between them. In DNA form, the CDR3 reads TGTGCCAGCAGCCAAGATTTAGCGGGGGTTTCGGGAAAAACCCTCCACTTT. This gives the protein CASSQDLAGVSGKTLHF.

This chain connects TRBV28 to TRBJ2-3; tentative D call: TRBD2 (6 bases). CDR3 length: 15 residues. Germline CDR1 MDHEN, CDR2 SYDVKM. V lost 3 bases and J 5 bases, leaving 15 bases between the germline ends. CDR3 bases: TGTGCCAGCAGTTTTGCCGGGGGAAGGGAAGATACGCAGTATTTT. Translating it yields CASSFAGGREDTQYF.

The chain links TRBV25-1 to TRBJ2-7; TRBD1 is a possible D gene (6 bases). The germline V gene encodes CDR1 MGHDK and CDR2 SYGVNS. The ends were cut back, 6 bases at V and 9 bases at J, with 21 bases in the middle. The length of the CDR3 is 14 residues. The CDR3 here is CASSLVGATQGQYF. The CDR3 nucleotides read TGTGCCAGCAGCCTCGTGGGGGCGACCCAGGGGCAGTACTTC.

The V call is TRBV6-5, the J call TRBJ1-5, with D tentatively TRBD1 (5 bases). Germline lookup yields CDR1 MNHEY and CDR2 SVGAGI. CDR3 length: 15 residues. V was trimmed by 5 bases and J by 3 bases, leaving 14 bases between them. The CDR3 protein is CASSPGRQNNQPQHF. The CDR3 nucleotides read TGTGCCAGCAGTCCGGGTAGACAGAACAATCAGCCCCAGCATTTT.

J is TRBJ1-4 and V is TRBV7-9, with unresolved D. There are 16 residues in the CDR3. CDR1 SEHNR and CDR2 FQNEAQ come from the germline V gene (reference sequence). Trimming stripped 1 base from V and 2 bases from J, with 11 bases between. CDR3 loop: CASSLGSRSTNEKLFF. CDR3 coding DNA: TGTGCCAGCAGCTTAGGCAGTCGCTCTACTAATGAAAAACTGTTTTTT.

This clone has more than one count but fewer than ten. CDR3 sequence (DNA): TGTGCCAGCAGCTCGCAGCGGGGGGACCGGGAGACCCAGTACTTC. Translating gives CASSSQRGDRETQYF. This chain uses TRBV7-2 with TRBJ2-5, with 9 bases matching TRBD2. The CDR3 is 15 amino acids. The germline V gene encodes CDR1 SGHTA and CDR2 FQGNSA. With V trimmed by 4 bases and J by 5 bases, 8 bases remained unmatched.